This T cell receptor (beta chain) was identified during a study of CD8 T cell repertoires and HIV-1 epitope variants (dated by TCRdb to 2020 to 2021). In terms of the full investigation: T cells were stimulated in separate culture wells with each of twenty-five peptides representing autologous and known Gag and Nef epitope variants. Among the control conditions were a peptide pool of CMV, EBV and flu, the Ebola AY9 epitope serving as a negative control, and a well with no peptide. The epitopes tested were three Gag epitope families plus Nef HW9 and YT9. T cells were enriched using the EasySep Human T Cell Enrichment Kit and then co-cultured with an equal number of autologous T cell-negative cells acting as antigen-presenting cells. For over nine days the cultures were kept in IMDM with gentamicin, and on days 3 and 7 half of the media was changed with IL-2, IL-7 and IL-15 added. An aliquot of 1M T cells was set aside as an uncultured baseline condition, separate from the roughly 87 T cell cultures. A total of some 83 T cell cultures were run, with each culture condition done in triplicate except for one peptide, which was done in duplicate. What the study reported, not specific to this receptor: About 5 clonotypes recognized the Nef KF9 family and one clonotype recognized the HW9 family, while no responses to the TAALDMSHF plasma variant were seen. The study identified eight to ten antigen-specific TCR beta clonotypes, 5 to 7 of which appeared to be cross-reactive for autologous or known escape epitope variants. The assay identified only TCR beta chains and indicated proliferation in response to antigen, without indicating T cell function or cytokine profile.

The EasySep Human CD8+ T Cell Enrichment Kit was used on day 10 to isolate CD8+ T cells from every culture. Sequencing of TCR beta CDR3 regions was performed at survey depth on the immunoSEQ platform. The QIAamp DNA micro kit was used to extract genomic DNA from every cultured and uncultured CD8+ T cell population. In the paper's pipeline: Samples with fewer than 5,000 productive reads were excluded, resulting in the removal of about 7% of the roughly 75 HIV peptide-stimulated cultures. A MANAFEST web app trimmed sequences to CDR3 and removed nonproductive sequences, CDR3s under 5 amino acids, and those not starting C or ending F/W. For a clonotype to count as antigen-specific, the clonotype had to expand relative to the no-peptide control in at least 2 of 3 replicates at FDR 0.01, and only within one epitope family. A frequency at least fivefold higher than in wells stimulated with peptides from other epitope families was additionally required for specific clonotypes. TCRdb provides this immuneACCESS table in a form limited to in-frame rearrangements. Some clones are lacking; in checked studies, under half of them reflect an unresolved V gene, and why the rest are absent is not known. V, J and clone size reflect that table, while D and trimming were determined from the DNA. The sample has roughly 1,200 clones on record, around two thirds of them singletons. The ten largest account for roughly 48% of the sample.

Concerning this clone itself: Its antigen has not been determined. No base qualities exist here, and no much larger clone lies one base off it.

CDR1 and CDR2 were assigned from the germline V gene as SGHVS and FNYEAQ. The trim is 2 bases for V and 1 base for J, with a gap of 9 bases between the germline ends. The CDR3, cysteine through phenylalanine, is 14 amino acids long. Just the 42-base CDR3 DNA is kept, in frame starting at base 1. The specimen sequenced was cultured CD8+ T cells derived from PBMCs. This receptor was identified in a male donor with HIV. Here the chain combines TRBV7-6 and TRBJ2-7, with the identity of the D gene unclear. The DNA sequence is given as TGTGCCAGCAGCTTACTGGACGGATCCTACGAGCAGTACTTC. This gives the protein CASSLLDGSYEQYF.